This entry lists 6 T cell receptor beta chains sequenced from one sample in a study of CD8+ T cells in alopecia areata. Extracted RNA was reverse transcribed, and the resulting cDNA served as sequencing template. Only in-frame clones appear in the TCRdb table, and some are missing; sequencing was by immunoSEQ multiplex PCR. The data contain about 110,000 clones, 50% to 60% of them singletons. The sequencing input was NKG2D-low CD8+ T cells sorted from blood. The receptors derive from a human donor with alopecia areata.

The J gene is TRBJ2-7, the V gene TRBV11-2; possible D gene TRBD2, 5 bases. The ends were cut back, 4 bases at V and 0 bases at J, with 13 bases in the middle. The CDR3 covers 15 residues. CDR1 and CDR2 (germline): SGHAT, FQNNGV. The DNA for the CDR3 is TGTGCCAGCAGCTCCCCCCAGGACTTCTCCTACGAGCAGTACTTC. It is translated as CASSSPQDFSYEQYF.

This clone has a handful of counts. The chain couples TRBV2 to TRBJ2-7, with 8 positions matching TRBD2. J gave up 3 bases and V 8 bases, and 9 bases lay outside the gene matches. The CDR3 contains 14 residues. The germline V gene encodes CDR1 SNHLY and CDR2 FYNNEI. Here the CDR3 DNA reads TGTGCCAGCCGGGGGGGCGCCGAGGGCTACGAGCAGTACTTC. Amino acids: CASRGGAEGYEQYF.

This clone showed up just a few times. This chain joins TRBV7-8 and TRBJ2-5; 11 positions match TRBD2. The CDR3 covers 16 residues. Trimming at V came to 2 bases and at J to 0 bases, leaving 2 bases not matched to a gene. Germline CDR1 reads SGHVS; CDR2 reads FQNEAQ. The CDR3 loop reads CASSLLAGGDQETQYF. CDR3 in DNA: TGTGCCAGCAGCTTACTAGCGGGAGGCGACCAAGAGACCCAGTACTTC.

The chain links TRBV30 to TRBJ2-1; the D is unclear. CDR3 length: 13 residues. Germline V gene lookup returns CDR1 GTSNPN and CDR2 SVGIG (reference sequence). The V and J ends lost 0 bases and 4 bases respectively, with 7 bases between them. CDR3 residues: CAWSVFSYNEQFF. DNA of the CDR3: TGTGCCTGGAGTGTGTTCAGTTACAATGAGCAGTTCTTC.

The chain links TRBV7-9 to TRBJ2-1; no reliable D call. The CDR3 extends over 15 amino acids. CDR1 is SEHNR, CDR2 FQNEAQ, per germline (reference sequence). V was trimmed by 1 base and J by 0 bases, leaving 7 bases between them. CDR3 in DNA: TGTGCCAGCAGCTTAGGGCCCAGCTCCTACAATGAGCAGTTCTTC. This gives the protein CASSLGPSSYNEQFF.

The genes are TRBV27 and TRBJ1-2, with a possible D match to TRBD1 (5 bases). The germline V gene encodes CDR1 MNHEY and CDR2 SMNVEV (reference sequence). The CDR3 loop spans 18 amino acids. Trimming took off 4 bases at V and 3 bases at J, with 24 bases between the two ends. This CDR3 is CASSCVNDCRVGDYGYTF. In DNA, the CDR3 is TGTGCCAGCAGTTGCGTTAATGATTGCAGGGTAGGCGACTATGGCTACACCTTC.